A selection of T cell receptor beta chains follows, all from one sample in a study of human T cells and chemical hapten exposure. TCRdb redid the calling of the RACE reads with MiXCR, one entry per CDR3 protein. The table lists about 92,000 distinct CDR3 sequences, roughly a tenth of them singletons, with around 1% in the top ten. Specimen: whole blood, collected in connection with sensitization to the hapten diphenylcyclopropenone (DPC). Receptors were obtained from a woman aged 30 to 39 with alopecia areata. Some clones in this sample may be carry-over from other donors' samples. The CDR3 runs from the conserved cysteine through the conserved F or W. Each record gives: clone size, CDR3 length, J gene, V gene, D gene, CDR3 DNA, CDR3 protein. A D gene is named only where the DNA matches it firmly. Not every row has a clone size; where given, it reads once, few, many or a size class.

clone_size: many
cdr3_length: 19
j_call: TRBJ2-3
v_call: TRBV4-1
d_call: NA
cdr3_nt: TGCGCCAGCAGCCAAGATGAGCACAGGAAAACGGCTAGCACAGATACGCAGTATTTT
cdr3_aa: CASSQDEHRKTASTDTQYF

clone_size: many
cdr3_length: 12
j_call: TRBJ1-1
v_call: TRBV20-1
d_call: TRBD1
cdr3_nt: TGCAGCTCCAGGACAGGGGACACTGAAGCTTTCTTT
cdr3_aa: CSSRTGDTEAFF

clone_size: NA
cdr3_length: 14
j_call: TRBJ2-1
v_call: TRBV28
d_call: TRBD1
cdr3_nt: TGTGCCAGCAGTCCGGGACAGCTATACAATGAGCAGTTCTTC
cdr3_aa: CASSPGQLYNEQFF

clone_size: few
cdr3_length: 15
j_call: TRBJ1-4
v_call: TRBV18
d_call: NA
cdr3_nt: TGTGCCAGCTCATCACCGGGATCAACTAATGAAAAACTGTTTTTT
cdr3_aa: CASSSPGSTNEKLFF

clone_size: NA
cdr3_length: 13
j_call: TRBJ1-2
v_call: TRBV2
d_call: NA
cdr3_nt: TGTGCCAGCAGTGAGGGGACACCTAATTCGAACACCTTC
cdr3_aa: CASSEGTPNSNTF

clone_size: many
cdr3_length: 12
j_call: TRBJ2-2
v_call: TRBV7-3
d_call: NA
cdr3_nt: TGTGCCAGCAGCCTCATGGCCGGGGAGCTGTTTTTT
cdr3_aa: CASSLMAGELFF

clone_size: NA
cdr3_length: 15
j_call: TRBJ2-7
v_call: TRBV7-2
d_call: TRBD2
cdr3_nt: TGTGCCAGCAGCATCCGGACTAGCGGGAGAGGGGAGCAGTACTTC
cdr3_aa: CASSIRTSGRGEQYF

clone_size: NA
cdr3_length: 14
j_call: TRBJ1-6
v_call: TRBV5-5
d_call: NA
cdr3_nt: TGTGCCAGCAGCTTTGGGGACATCAATTCACCCCTCCACTTT
cdr3_aa: CASSFGDINSPLHF

clone_size: many
cdr3_length: 13
j_call: TRBJ2-5
v_call: TRBV19
d_call: NA
cdr3_nt: TGTGCCAGTAGTTGGCGGGACCAAGAGACCCAGTACTTC
cdr3_aa: CASSWRDQETQYF

clone_size: medium-sized
cdr3_length: 17
j_call: TRBJ1-3
v_call: TRBV20-1
d_call: NA
cdr3_nt: TGCAGTGCTAGAGATTCAGAGGTTACCCTCTCTGGAAACACCATATATTTT
cdr3_aa: CSARDSEVTLSGNTIYF

clone_size: NA
cdr3_length: 17
j_call: TRBJ2-7
v_call: TRBV11-1
d_call: NA
cdr3_nt: TGTGCCAGCAGCCCCCAAGGGGCAGGGGACACCTACTACGAGCAGTACTTC
cdr3_aa: CASSPQGAGDTYYEQYF

clone_size: NA
cdr3_length: 15
j_call: TRBJ1-6
v_call: TRBV20-1
d_call: TRBD1
cdr3_nt: TGCAGTGCCGAACCGGGACAGGGCCAAAATTCACCCCTCCACTTT
cdr3_aa: CSAEPGQGQNSPLHF

clone_size: many
cdr3_length: 15
j_call: TRBJ2-1
v_call: TRBV14
d_call: TRBD2
cdr3_nt: TGTGCCAGCAGCCCCCGACTAGCGGGTGGGCATGAGCAGTTCTTC
cdr3_aa: CASSPRLAGGHEQFF

clone_size: few
cdr3_length: 15
j_call: TRBJ2-1
v_call: TRBV7-9
d_call: NA
cdr3_nt: TGTGCCAGCAGCTTAAGGGTCGGGAGTAGTCCTGAGCAGTTCTTC
cdr3_aa: CASSLRVGSSPEQFF

clone_size: many
cdr3_length: 16
j_call: TRBJ1-5
v_call: TRBV6-2/TRBV6-3
d_call: NA
cdr3_nt: TGTGCCAGCAGTCAATCTGGGGGCTACGGCAATCAGCCCCAGCATTTT
cdr3_aa: CASSQSGGYGNQPQHF

clone_size: many
cdr3_length: 18
j_call: TRBJ2-6
v_call: TRBV12-3/TRBV12-4
d_call: TRBD2
cdr3_nt: TGTGCCAGCAGTTTCGATCTAGCGGGAGTTTCTGGGGCCAACGTCCTGACTTTC
cdr3_aa: CASSFDLAGVSGANVLTF

clone_size: NA
cdr3_length: 14
j_call: TRBJ2-5
v_call: TRBV18
d_call: NA
cdr3_nt: TGTGCCAGCTCACCGGGACTGGAGATGGAGACCCAGTACTTC
cdr3_aa: CASSPGLEMETQYF

clone_size: many
cdr3_length: 12
j_call: TRBJ2-7
v_call: TRBV29-1
d_call: NA
cdr3_nt: TGCAGCGCTTCGACAATCTCCTACGAGCAGTACTTC
cdr3_aa: CSASTISYEQYF

clone_size: few
cdr3_length: 14
j_call: TRBJ2-3
v_call: TRBV6-2/TRBV6-3
d_call: TRBD2
cdr3_nt: TGTGCCAGCAGCTCGACTAGCGGGAGAGATACGCAGTATTTT
cdr3_aa: CASSSTSGRDTQYF

clone_size: many
cdr3_length: 15
j_call: TRBJ2-3
v_call: TRBV20-1
d_call: TRBD2
cdr3_nt: TGCAGTGCTAGAGCCCCTCAGCGGGGAGCAGATACGCAGTATTTT
cdr3_aa: CSARAPQRGADTQYF

clone_size: many
cdr3_length: 16
j_call: TRBJ2-2
v_call: TRBV29-1
d_call: TRBD2
cdr3_nt: TGCAGCGTTGGAAAGACTAGCGGGATTGGGACCGGGGAGCTGTTTTTT
cdr3_aa: CSVGKTSGIGTGELFF

clone_size: few
cdr3_length: 14
j_call: TRBJ2-5
v_call: TRBV2
d_call: NA
cdr3_nt: TGTGCCAGCAGTCAGACTCCATCGGGAGAGACCCAGTACTTC
cdr3_aa: CASSQTPSGETQYF

clone_size: NA
cdr3_length: 13
j_call: TRBJ1-6
v_call: TRBV9
d_call: TRBD1
cdr3_nt: TGTGCCAGCAGCGGGGACAGAAATTCACCCCTCCACTTT
cdr3_aa: CASSGDRNSPLHF

clone_size: many
cdr3_length: 15
j_call: TRBJ1-6
v_call: TRBV12-3/TRBV12-4
d_call: NA
cdr3_nt: TGTGCCAGCAGTCGCACGGGACAATGGAATTCACCCCTCCACTTT
cdr3_aa: CASSRTGQWNSPLHF

clone_size: many
cdr3_length: 13
j_call: TRBJ1-1
v_call: TRBV11-2
d_call: NA
cdr3_nt: TGTGCCAGCAGCTTAGTGGGACGGCGTGAAGCTTTCTTT
cdr3_aa: CASSLVGRREAFF

clone_size: many
cdr3_length: 13
j_call: TRBJ2-3
v_call: TRBV9
d_call: NA
cdr3_nt: TGTGCCAGCAGCGTAGGTAGCACAGATACGCAGTATTTT
cdr3_aa: CASSVGSTDTQYF

clone_size: few
cdr3_length: 13
j_call: TRBJ1-1
v_call: TRBV12-3/TRBV12-4
d_call: TRBD1
cdr3_nt: TGTGCCAGCAGAGGACAGGGCGGCACTGAAGCTTTCTTT
cdr3_aa: CASRGQGGTEAFF

clone_size: many
cdr3_length: 15
j_call: TRBJ2-1
v_call: TRBV20-1
d_call: TRBD2
cdr3_nt: TGCAGTGCTAGAGATCGGCTAGCGGGTTACAATGAGCAGTTCTTC
cdr3_aa: CSARDRLAGYNEQFF

clone_size: NA
cdr3_length: 14
j_call: TRBJ1-1
v_call: TRBV20-1
d_call: NA
cdr3_nt: TGCAGTGCTAGGACGGCCACGATGAACACTGAAGCTTTCTTT
cdr3_aa: CSARTATMNTEAFF

clone_size: NA
cdr3_length: 15
j_call: TRBJ2-1
v_call: TRBV28
d_call: TRBD2
cdr3_nt: TGTGCCAGCAGTGCCGGGACTAGCGACTACAATGAGCAGTTCTTC
cdr3_aa: CASSAGTSDYNEQFF

clone_size: few
cdr3_length: 16
j_call: TRBJ1-1
v_call: TRBV7-2
d_call: NA
cdr3_nt: TGTGCCAGCAGCTTAGCCGGGATAGGGATGAACACTGAAGCTTTCTTT
cdr3_aa: CASSLAGIGMNTEAFF

clone_size: NA
cdr3_length: 15
j_call: TRBJ2-5
v_call: TRBV7-6
d_call: TRBD2
cdr3_nt: TGTGCCAGCAGCTCCCGGACTAGCGGGGGAGAGACCCAGTACTTC
cdr3_aa: CASSSRTSGGETQYF

clone_size: many
cdr3_length: 17
j_call: TRBJ2-1
v_call: TRBV5-5
d_call: NA
cdr3_nt: TGTGCCAGCAGCAACACCCGAGGGGCGAGCTCCTACAATGAGCAGTTCTTC
cdr3_aa: CASSNTRGASSYNEQFF

clone_size: many
cdr3_length: 14
j_call: TRBJ1-3
v_call: TRBV7-6
d_call: TRBD1
cdr3_nt: TGTGCCAGCAGCCAGGGACAGACGGGAAACACCATATATTTT
cdr3_aa: CASSQGQTGNTIYF

clone_size: many
cdr3_length: 14
j_call: TRBJ2-1
v_call: TRBV5-1
d_call: NA
cdr3_nt: TGCGCCAGCAGCTTGGGTGGCCCGGAGAATGAGCAGTTCTTC
cdr3_aa: CASSLGGPENEQFF

clone_size: few
cdr3_length: 20
j_call: TRBJ2-3
v_call: TRBV29-1
d_call: TRBD2
cdr3_nt: TGCAGCGCCAAGTTACCGGGACTAGCGGGAATTACTGCTAGCACAGATACGCAGTATTTT
cdr3_aa: CSAKLPGLAGITASTDTQYF